This T cell receptor (beta chain) was sequenced in a study of shared clonotypes between healthy human individuals. Trimming shortened V by 4 bases and J by 2 bases, and 12 bases separated the two germline ends. CDR1 SGHRS and CDR2 YFSETQ come from the germline V gene. The CDR3 is made up of 15 amino acids. Produced via immunoSEQ multiplex PCR; TCRdb's table is partial and in-frame only. The sample lists about 2.3 million clones, approximately 95% seen once, with 0.39% in the top ten. Sequencing input: naive CD4+ T cells from PBMCs. This sample's subset: CD45RA+ positively selected. V and J are TRBV5-1 and TRBJ1-4, with a weak D call TRBD1 (6 bases). This receptor was obtained from a man in his late teens or twenties in good health. Some clones in this sample may be carry-over from other donors' samples. CDR3 DNA sequence: TGCGCCAGCAGCGAAAGGACAGCCACTAATGAAAAACTGTTTTTT. This gives the protein CASSERTATNEKLFF.